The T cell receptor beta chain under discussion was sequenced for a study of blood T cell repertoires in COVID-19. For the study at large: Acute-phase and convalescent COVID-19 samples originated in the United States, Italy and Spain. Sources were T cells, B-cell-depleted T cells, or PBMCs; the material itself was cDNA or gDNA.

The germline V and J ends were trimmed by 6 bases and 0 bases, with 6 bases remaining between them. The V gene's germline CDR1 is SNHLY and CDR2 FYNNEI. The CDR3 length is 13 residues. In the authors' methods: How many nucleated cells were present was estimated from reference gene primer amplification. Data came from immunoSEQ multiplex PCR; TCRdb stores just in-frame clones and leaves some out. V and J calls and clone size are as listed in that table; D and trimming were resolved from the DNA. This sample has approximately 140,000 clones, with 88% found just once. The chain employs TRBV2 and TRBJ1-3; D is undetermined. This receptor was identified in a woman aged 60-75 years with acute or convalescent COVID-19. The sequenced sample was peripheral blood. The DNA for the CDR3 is TGTGCCAGCAGGGGCGACTCTGGAAACACCATATATTTT. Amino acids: CASRGDSGNTIYF.